The clone carrying this T cell receptor (beta chain) was detected only a few times. Antigen: not known. V lost 4 bases and J lost 6, with 6 bases in between. The germline gives CDR1 SQVTM, CDR2 ANQGSEA. The CDR3 runs to 11 residues. MiXCR was run by TCRdb on the 5' RACE reads, yielding one entry per CDR3 protein. Of some 350,000 distinct CDR3 sequences listed, around a sixth are singletons. These data belong to a study of T-cell memory formation after mild COVID-19. Overall study findings and caveats: Most CD4+ clones that shrank were in CM and EM, while CD8+ ones turned up in EMRA.

The sequencing input was PBMCs or a T cell subset sorted from them (not recorded which). This sequence originates from a man aged 18-30 years who had mild COVID-19 (a few samples of this study predate the infection). Cell type and time point are not known. V and J are TRBV29-1 and TRBJ2-2, with D hard to call. In DNA, the CDR3 is TGCAGCGTTGCAGAGTCCGGGGAGCTGTTTTTT. Its protein product is CSVAESGELFF.